This record concerns one T cell receptor beta chain sequence. Produced via immunoSEQ multiplex PCR; TCRdb's table is partial and in-frame only. The table has roughly 79,000 clones, roughly 93% seen once. The germline V gene has CDR1 SEHNR and CDR2 FQNEAQ (reference sequence). The CDR3 loop spans 15 amino acids. Trimming left V 0 bases short and J 3 bases short, with 11 bases between. This sample was included in a study of cytomegalovirus exposure and HLA in healthy donors. The overall study: A subsequent analysis reported that the 120 or so validation repertoires were produced on the same platform that had also been used for the approximately 700 first-cohort repertoires.

The receptor was derived from a man younger than 35 in good health and CMV-seronegative. Sequenced material: PBMCs. This rearrangement joins TRBV7-9 to TRBJ1-1, with D perhaps matching TRBD1 (5 bases). CDR3 amino acids: CASSLAGQGHTEAFF. As DNA, the CDR3 is TGTGCCAGCAGCTTAGCTGGGCAGGGCCACACTGAAGCTTTCTTT.